This TCR beta chain was sequenced during a study of cytotoxic CD8 clonotypes in ibrutinib-treated CLL. Sequencing used immunoSEQ multiplex PCR; TCRdb keeps in-frame clones, though not all of them. Of fewer than 30,000 clones in the sample, around 69% are singletons; the top ten hold roughly 51%. This CDR3 region has 17 residues. Germline loops: CDR1 MNHNS, CDR2 SASEGT. V trimming: 1 base; J trimming: 6 bases; junction bases outside the gene matches: 11. This TCR was sampled from a human donor with chronic lymphocytic leukemia. V is TRBV6-1 and J is TRBJ2-3, with 9 positions matching TRBD1. Sequencing was performed on PBMCs, taken at disease progression, from a patient treated with ibrutinib. This CDR3 is CASSEGRTGVQKDTQYF. The CDR3 DNA sequence: TGTGCCAGCAGTGAAGGGCGGACAGGGGTTCAAAAGGATACGCAGTATTTT.